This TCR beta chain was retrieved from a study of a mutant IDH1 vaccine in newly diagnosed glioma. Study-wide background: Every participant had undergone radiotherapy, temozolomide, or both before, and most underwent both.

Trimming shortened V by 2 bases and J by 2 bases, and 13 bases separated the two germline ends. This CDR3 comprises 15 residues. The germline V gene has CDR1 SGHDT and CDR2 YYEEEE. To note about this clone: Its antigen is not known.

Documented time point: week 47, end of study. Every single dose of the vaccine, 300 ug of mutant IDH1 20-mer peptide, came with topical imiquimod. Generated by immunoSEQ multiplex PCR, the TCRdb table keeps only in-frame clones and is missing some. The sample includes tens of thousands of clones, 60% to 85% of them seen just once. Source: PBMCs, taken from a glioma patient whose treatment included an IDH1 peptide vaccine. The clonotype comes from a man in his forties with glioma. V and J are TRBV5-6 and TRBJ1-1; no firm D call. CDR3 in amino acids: CASSFRNRGNTEAFF. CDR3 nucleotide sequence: TGTGCCAGCAGCTTTAGAAACCGGGGAAACACTGAAGCTTTCTTT.